This entry lists 25 T cell receptor beta chains sequenced from one sample in a study of T cell changes during pregnancy in multiple sclerosis. Assay used: immunoSEQ multiplex PCR; TCRdb lists only in-frame clones, some missing. The sample lists about 85,000 clones, 80% to 95% occurring once. Sequenced material: peripheral blood, taken in the first trimester of pregnancy. These receptor sequences come from a female donor with multiple sclerosis, enrolled in a pregnancy study.

The chain carries TRBV27 and TRBJ2-5, with D tentatively TRBD2 (5 bases). Germline V gene data show CDR1 as MNHEY and CDR2 as SMNVEV (reference sequence). V was trimmed by 7 bases and J by 0 bases, leaving 15 bases between them. The CDR3 is 15 residues long. CDR3 protein: CASTVPEGNQETQYF. The CDR3 DNA follows: TGTGCCAGCACCGTACCCGAGGGAAACCAAGAGACCCAGTACTTC.

The rearrangement uses TRBV1 and TRBJ2-6; the table's D call TRBD1 went unverified against the DNA. TRBV1 is a pseudogene segment. The length of the CDR3 is 15 residues. The CDR3 loop is CTSSRTGQEADVLTF. As DNA, the CDR3 is TGCACCAGCAGCCGGACCGGACAGGAGGCAGACGTCCTGACTTTC.

The CDR3 sequence: CASRKSTGGRSYEQYF. The DNA of the CDR3 is TGCGCCAGCAGAAAGAGTACAGGGGGCCGGTCGTACGAGCAGTACTTC. J is TRBJ2-7 and V is TRBV5-1, with 9 bases that match TRBD1. The CDR3 is 16 amino acids. CDR1 is SGHRS and CDR2 is YFSETQ in the germline V gene. Trimming removed 5 bases from V and 4 bases from J; junction bases left unmatched: 13.

DNA for the CDR3: TGTGCCAGCAGGGCGGGACAGCTACGATCCTACGAGCAGTACTTC. It is translated as CASRAGQLRSYEQYF. The chain links TRBV6-5 to TRBJ2-7; a possible D gene is TRBD1 (7 bases). CDR3 length equals 15 residues. Trimming took off 6 bases at V and 1 base at J, with 16 bases between the two ends. The germline CDR1 and CDR2 sequences are MNHEY and SVGAGI.

V gene TRBV5-1 combines with J gene TRBJ1-2; TRBD1 might be the D (6 bases). Germline CDR1 SGHRS, CDR2 YFSETQ. This CDR3 is built from 13 residues. The V end was cut by 0 bases, the J end by 5 bases, with 8 bases between. The CDR3 is CASSLVRGYGYTF. The CDR3, as DNA: TGCGCCAGCAGCTTGGTCAGGGGTTATGGCTACACCTTC.

The V gene is TRBV5-6, the J gene TRBJ1-2, with D possibly TRBD1 on 5 matching bases. This CDR3 spans 16 amino acids. Trimming removed 2 bases from V and 5 bases from J, with 19 bases in between. Germline CDR1 reads SGHDT; CDR2 reads YYEEEE. The CDR3 coding sequence is TGTGCCAGCAGCTTTCCCAGGGCTCACTTAGGGTATGGCTACACCTTC. This encodes CASSFPRAHLGYGYTF.

The J gene is TRBJ1-1, the V gene TRBV19; D is ambiguous. Germline CDR1 and CDR2: LNHDA and SQIVND (reference sequence). This CDR3 region has 15 residues. Trimming removed 7 bases from V and 3 bases from J, with 18 bases in between. Here the CDR3 reads CASTDRAGGHTEAFF. Written as DNA, the CDR3 is TGTGCCAGTACCGACCGGGCAGGAGGGCACACTGAAGCTTTCTTT.

CDR3 DNA: TGTGCCAGCAGTTTGGGGCACTCCTACGAGCAGTACTTC. This sequence encodes CASSLGHSYEQYF. The chain combines TRBV27 with TRBJ2-7; TRBD1 might be the D (5 bases). Germline CDR1 MNHEY, CDR2 SMNVEV (reference sequence). V was shortened by 3 bases and J by 0 bases, with 6 bases between the two germline ends. The CDR3 spans 13 residues.

The V and J genes are TRBV2 and TRBJ2-7, with 9 positions matching TRBD2. V trimming: 1 base; J trimming: 3 bases; junction bases outside the gene matches: 7. Germline V gene sequence: CDR1 SNHLY, CDR2 FYNNEI. This CDR3 has 16 residues. The CDR3 sequence is CASSEVYSGGIYEQYF. The DNA of the CDR3 is TGTGCCAGCAGTGAAGTTTACAGCGGGGGGATCTACGAGCAGTACTTC.

J is TRBJ1-2 and V is TRBV11-3; D call uncertain. Germline V lookup: CDR1 SGHNT, CDR2 YENEEA. The germline V and J ends were trimmed by 0 bases and 4 bases, with 9 bases remaining between them. The CDR3 has 14 amino acids. CDR3 in amino acids: CASSLDRNSYGYTF. The CDR3 nucleotides read TGTGCCAGCAGCTTAGATCGCAACTCCTATGGCTACACCTTC.

This clone was counted between two and nine times. The CDR3 loop is CASRPGTGENTEAFF. DNA of the CDR3: TGTGCCAGCAGGCCCGGGACAGGGGAGAACACTGAAGCTTTCTTT. This chain links TRBV6-6 with TRBJ1-1, with 10 bases that match TRBD1. The J segment lost 1 base and the V segment lost 6 bases, leaving 5 bases of the junction unmatched. The length of the CDR3 is 15 residues. Germline values: CDR1 MNHNY, CDR2 SVGAGI (reference sequence).

This clone was seen just once. V and J are TRBV5-8 and TRBJ2-2; no definite D call. CDR3 length equals 15 residues. The V gene lost 0 bases and the J gene lost 0 bases, with 6 bases spanning the gap. Germline assignment: CDR1 SGHTS and CDR2 YDEGEE. CDR3 DNA sequence: TGTGCCAGCAGCTTGGAACACCCGAACACCGGGGAGCTGTTTTTT. As protein: CASSLEHPNTGELFF.

The chain has TRBV15 and TRBJ1-2, with TRBD1 identical over 7 bases. The CDR3 is 14 residues long. Per the germline V gene, CDR1 is LNHNV and CDR2 is YYDKDF (reference sequence). The J segment lost 5 bases and the V segment lost 3 bases, leaving 6 bases of the junction unmatched. CDR3 nucleotide sequence: TGTGCCACCAGCAGGACAGGGTCGACTTATGGCTACACCTTC. The encoded protein is CATSRTGSTYGYTF. Complete variable domain (other parts from reference TRBV15 and TRBJ1-2): DAMVIQNPRYQVTQFGKPVTLSCSQTLNHNVMYWYQQKSSQAPKLLFHYYDKDFNNEADTPDNFQSRRPNTSFCFLDIRSPGLGDTAMYLCATSRTGSTYGYTFGSGTRLTVV.

The genes are TRBV6-4 and TRBJ2-3; 7 nucleotides match TRBD2. The CDR3 length is 13 residues. Germline CDR1 is MRHNA and CDR2 is SNTAGT. Losses at the gene ends were 0 bases for V and 11 bases for J; bases not matched to a gene: 5. CDR3 sequence reads: CASSDSGTIKQYF. The CDR3 DNA follows: TGTGCCAGCAGTGACTCCGGGACTATAAAGCAGTATTTT.

The chain recombines TRBV30 with TRBJ2-5; tentatively, D is TRBD2 (5 bases). CDR1 GTSNPN and CDR2 SVGIG come from the germline V gene (reference sequence). Trimming removed 1 base from V and 5 bases from J, with 14 bases in between. The CDR3 spans 14 residues. The CDR3 spells CAWSGVSGLETQYF. The CDR3 bases are TGTGCCTGGAGTGGGGTTTCGGGGTTGGAGACCCAGTACTTC.

This clone was picked up one time. This chain joins TRBV28 and TRBJ1-6; D not resolved. V dropped 9 bases and J dropped 4 bases, with 13 bases sitting between them. Looked up from germline, CDR1 is MDHEN and CDR2 is SYDVKM. This CDR3 is 14 amino acids long. CDR3 sequence: CASRREGYNSPLHF. CDR3 bases: TGTGCCAGTCGTAGGGAGGGTTATAATTCACCCCTCCACTTT.

This sequence joins TRBV18 and TRBJ1-2; D unclear. This CDR3 has 16 residues. V was clipped by 2 bases and J by 1 base, with 14 bases between them. The germline V gene encodes CDR1 KGHSH and CDR2 LQKENI. The CDR3 loop reads CASSPGGEGGNYGYTF. The CDR3 nucleotides are TGTGCCAGCTCACCAGGCGGCGAGGGTGGTAACTATGGCTACACCTTC. Supplemented by reference TRBV18 and TRBJ1-2, the full variable domain reads NAGVMQNPRHLVRRRGQEARLRCSPMKGHSHVYWYRQLPEEGLKFMVYLQKENIIDESGMPKERFSAEFPKEGPSILRIQQVVRGDSAAYFCASSPGGEGGNYGYTFGSGTRLTVV.

In its sample, this clone was seen once. The chain recombines TRBV7-3 with TRBJ2-1; 8 nucleotides line up with TRBD1. Germline lookup yields CDR1 SGHTA and CDR2 FQGTGA. The CDR3 is made up of 20 amino acids. The ends lost 4 bases at V and 0 bases at J; junction bases unmatched: 17. Written as DNA, the CDR3 is TGTGCCAGCAGCTCCAGGGGGCGAGGCAGCGGCTTTAACTCCTACAATGAGCAGTTCTTC. Its translation: CASSSRGRGSGFNSYNEQFF.

The J gene is TRBJ1-2, the V gene TRBV2; 7 bases are a match to TRBD1. CDR1 is SNHLY, CDR2 FYNNEI, per germline. The V segment lost 6 bases and the J segment 5 bases; nucleotides outside the gene matches: 6. The CDR3 spans 13 residues. The CDR3 region is CASSDRVWYGYTF. The DNA for the CDR3 is TGTGCCAGCAGCGACAGGGTTTGGTATGGCTACACCTTC.

The CDR3 DNA sequence: TGTGCCAGCGGACCCAGGGGGTTCGAGCAGTACTTC. Protein sequence: CASGPRGFEQYF. The chain links TRBV27 to TRBJ2-7, with 7 bases identical to TRBD1. Germline-derived CDR1 and CDR2 are MNHEY and SMNVEV (reference sequence). The CDR3 totals 12 residues. The ends lost 8 bases at V and 6 bases at J; junction bases unmatched: 7.

The rearrangement links TRBV6-6 to TRBJ2-2; 9 positions match TRBD1. This CDR3 is built from 15 residues. V shed 5 bases and J 4 bases; nucleotides not matched to a gene: 5. Germline V gives CDR1 MNHNY, CDR2 SVGAGI (reference sequence). CDR3 DNA: TGTGCCAGCAGTGCCGGGACAGGGAGCACCGGGGAGCTGTTTTTT. Its protein is CASSAGTGSTGELFF.

This clone was detected only a few times. The chain is built from TRBV19 and TRBJ2-7; perhaps TRBD1 as D (6 bases). The CDR3 runs to 15 residues. Germline CDR1 is LNHDA and CDR2 is SQIVND (reference sequence). Trimming took 5 bases from V and 0 from J, leaving 14 bases between them. The CDR3 is CASSPGQGLSYEQYF. CDR3 coding DNA: TGTGCCAGTAGTCCTGGGCAGGGGCTCTCCTACGAGCAGTACTTC.

J is TRBJ2-5 and V is TRBV6-6; the D is unclear. Germline V lookup: CDR1 MNHNY, CDR2 SVGAGI (reference sequence). V was pared by 10 bases and J by 2 bases, with 8 bases between. The CDR3 is made up of 11 amino acids. In DNA form, the CDR3 reads TGTGCCACCAAACAGCAAGAGACCCAGTACTTC. It is translated as CATKQQETQYF.

The gene calls are TRBV7-2 and TRBJ2-7; 8 bases fit TRBD1. This CDR3 spans 13 amino acids. Unmatched junction bases numbered 8, after V lost 10 bases and J lost 3 bases. Germline V gives CDR1 SGHTA, CDR2 FQGNSA. The CDR3 sequence is CATVGQGGYEQYF. CDR3 sequence (DNA): TGTGCCACCGTCGGACAGGGAGGCTACGAGCAGTACTTC.

This chain links TRBV10-3 with TRBJ1-1, with 7 bases matching TRBD1. The J segment lost 3 bases and the V segment lost 3 bases, leaving 13 bases of the junction unmatched. The CDR3 runs to 17 residues. CDR1 and CDR2 from the germline V gene are ENHRY and SYGVKD. This chain's CDR3 is CAISDQLIGQVHTEAFF. Here the CDR3 DNA reads TGTGCCATCAGTGACCAACTTATCGGACAGGTACACACTGAAGCTTTCTTT.